Listed below are T cell receptor beta chains from one sample, sequenced in a study of OX40 agonist ivuxolimab in advanced cancers. Here immunoSEQ multiplex PCR was the method, and the copy in TCRdb shows in-frame clones only, minus some. The sample shows 70,000 or so clones, under 90% of them seen only once. The material sequenced was CD4+ or CD8+ T cells sorted from blood, taken in a trial of the OX40 agonist ivuxolimab. Receptors originate from an adult with an advanced solid tumor such as melanoma, head and neck, liver or kidney cancer. Both conserved end residues are part of each CDR3. A D gene is named only where the DNA matches it firmly. Clone size is stated in some rows and not others, as once, few, many or a class when expanded.

TRBV5-6	-	TRBJ2-5	-	CASSFGGGTQETQYF	TGTGCCAGCAGCTTCGGTGGGGGAACACAAGAGACCCAGTACTTC
TRBV19	few	TRBJ2-5	TRBD2	CASSMSGRGAAGGMETQYF	TGTGCCAGTAGTATGTCGGGACGTGGGGCTGCGGGGGGCATGGAGACCCAGTACTTC
TRBV9	-	TRBJ1-2	-	CASSVGRGSYGYTF	TGTGCCAGCAGCGTAGGTCGGGGGAGCTATGGCTACACCTTC
TRBV15	-	TRBJ2-5	-	CATSRGQGRMSETQYF	TGTGCCACCAGCAGAGGTCAGGGAAGGATGTCGGAGACCCAGTACTTC
TRBV9	-	TRBJ1-6	-	CASSGNAGGNSPLHF	TGTGCCAGCAGCGGAAACGCGGGGGGAAATTCACCCCTCCACTTT
TRBV5-1	-	TRBJ2-5	TRBD2	CASSTRGGGETQYF	TGCGCCAGCAGCACCCGGGGGGGCGGGGAGACCCAGTACTTC
TRBV4-1	-	TRBJ2-5	TRBD1	CASSQEGPLSQGVSKTQYF	TGCGCCAGCAGCCAAGAGGGGCCACTATCGCAGGGGGTATCGAAGACCCAGTACTTC
TRBV30	few	TRBJ1-6	-	CAWSGYQGNSPLHF	TGTGCCTGGAGTGGATACCAGGGGAATTCACCCCTCCACTTT
TRBV18	-	TRBJ2-3	-	CASSPFQGGSDTQYF	TGTGCCAGCTCACCATTCCAGGGAGGATCAGATACGCAGTATTTT
TRBV19	-	TRBJ1-4	-	CASSTDVSEKLFF	TGTGCCAGTAGTACGGACGTCTCGGAAAAACTGTTTTTT
TRBV7-9	-	TRBJ2-7	-	CASSLNLAKPFYEQYF	TGTGCCAGCAGCTTAAATCTAGCCAAGCCGTTCTACGAGCAGTACTTC